This TCR beta chain stems from a study of neurological immune-mediated disorders. In its sample, this clonotype was seen many times. The germline V gene has CDR1 SGHKS and CDR2 YYEKEE (reference sequence). V dropped 4 bases and J dropped 5; count of bases not matched to a gene: 8. This CDR3 has 14 residues. TCRdb reanalysed the 5' RACE reads using MiXCR and keeps one entry per CDR3 protein. Here the sample spans 50,000 or so distinct CDR3 sequences, approximately 3.5% being singletons. The specimen was PBMCs. This clonotype was sampled from a man aged 40-49 years with multiple sclerosis. The chain employs TRBV5-5 and TRBJ2-7; 8 nucleotides align to TRBD2. CDR3 loop: CASSPGLVDHEQYF. The CDR3 DNA sequence: TGTGCCAGCAGCCCGGGACTAGTGGACCACGAGCAGTACTTC.